One sample yielded the 28 T cell receptor beta chains listed below, sequenced in a study of OX40 agonist ivuxolimab in advanced cancers. The protocol used for the library was the immunoSEQ multiplex PCR assay. The table was pulled from immuneACCESS by TCRdb, which kept in-frame rearrangements only. Such tables lose some clones; where checked, under half of the loss comes from unresolved V genes, and the rest has no known cause. Here the sample has roughly 73,000 clones; approximately 84% occur a single time. The ten largest make up 2.1% of the sample. This specimen consisted of CD4+ or CD8+ T cells sorted from blood, obtained in a trial of the OX40 agonist ivuxolimab. The receptors stem from an adult with an advanced solid tumor such as melanoma, head and neck, liver or kidney cancer.

The CDR3 DNA reads TGTGCCAGCACGAATGGACAGGGGGTTTATAATTCACCCCTCCACTTT. Residues: CASTNGQGVYNSPLHF. The chain joins TRBV6-6 to TRBJ1-6; 10 nucleotides line up with TRBD1. This CDR3 has 16 residues. V dropped 7 bases and J dropped 4; count of bases not matched to a gene: 7. CDR1 MNHNY and CDR2 SVGAGI come from the germline V gene (reference sequence).

The J gene is TRBJ2-2, the V gene TRBV4-3; D perhaps matches TRBD2 (5 bases). The V gene lost 5 bases and the J gene lost 1 base, with 8 bases spanning the gap. The germline V gene encodes CDR1 LGHNA and CDR2 YSLEER. There are 14 residues in the CDR3. DNA of the CDR3: TGCGCCAGCAGCTTGAGGGTGAACACCGGGGAGCTGTTTTTT. It yields the protein CASSLRVNTGELFF.

The chain joins TRBV5-1 to TRBJ1-2; no firm D call. Per germline, CDR1 SGHRS and CDR2 YFSETQ. CDR3 length equals 17 residues. Trimming took off 0 bases at V and 7 bases at J, with 22 bases between the two ends. CDR3 loop: CASSLVQSHLGSGGYTF. In DNA, the CDR3 is TGCGCCAGCAGCTTGGTACAGAGCCACCTAGGTTCGGGTGGCTACACCTTC. The entire variable domain, with the rest obtained from reference TRBV5-1 and TRBJ1-2, is as follows: KAGVTQTPRYLIKTRGQQVTLSCSPISGHRSVSWYQQTPGQGLQFLFEYFSETQRNKGNFPGRFSGRQFSNSRSEMNVSTLELGDSALYLCASSLVQSHLGSGGYTFGSGTRLTVV.

This clone was detected once. The V gene is TRBV11-2, the J gene TRBJ1-2, with a possible D match to TRBD1 (6 bases). The V gene lost 6 bases and the J gene lost 8 bases, with 25 bases spanning the gap. CDR3 length: 16 amino acids. The germline gives CDR1 SGHAT, CDR2 FQNNGV. Written as DNA, the CDR3 is TGTGCCAGCAGGCACCAGAGGGCCCGGGGGGCTGGAGGCTACACCTTC. Its protein is CASRHQRARGAGGYTF.

The rearrangement uses TRBV7-2 and TRBJ2-7, with D uncertain. The germline CDR1 and CDR2 sequences are SGHTA and FQGNSA. Between the trimmed V and J ends, which lost 2 bases and 5 bases, there was a span of 10 bases. The CDR3 consists of 13 residues. The CDR3 DNA reads TGTGCCAGCAGCTTAACGTCCATTAACGAGCAGTACTTC. Encoded protein: CASSLTSINEQYF.

Only one count was recorded for this clone. The chain couples TRBV20-1 to TRBJ1-1, with a weak D call TRBD1 (6 bases). The CDR3 is made up of 11 amino acids. Trimming removed 6 bases from V and 11 bases from J, with 16 bases in between. Germline CDR1 and CDR2: DFQATT and SNEGSKA (reference sequence). For the CDR3, the DNA is TGCAGTGCCGCCCCGGAGGGGGAGGCTTTCTTT. Protein sequence: CSAAPEGEAFF.

The chain couples TRBV5-6 to TRBJ1-3; D possibly corresponds to TRBD1 (5 bases). The V gene's germline CDR1 is SGHDT and CDR2 YYEEEE. V gave up 1 base and J gave up 4 bases, with 15 bases separating them. The CDR3 consists of 16 residues. The CDR3 reads CASSLPGTPRGNTIYF. The CDR3 DNA is TGTGCCAGCAGCTTGCCCGGGACCCCGAGGGGAAACACCATATATTTT. The whole variable domain, filled in from reference TRBV5-6 and TRBJ1-3, reads DAGVTQSPTHLIKTRGQQVTLRCSPKSGHDTVSWYQQALGQGPQFIFQYYEEEERQRGNFPDRFSGHQFPNYSSELNVNALLLGDSALYLCASSLPGTPRGNTIYFGEGSWLTVV.

This clone was recorded once. This chain uses TRBV7-2 with TRBJ1-5; 9 positions agree with TRBD1. The V and J ends lost 1 base and 6 bases, in that order; junction bases with no gene match: 4. Germline values: CDR1 SGHTA, CDR2 FQGNSA. This CDR3 has 15 amino acids. CDR3 nucleotides: TGTGCCAGCAGCTTAGTACAGGGGGCCTCTCAGCCCCAGCATTTT. This encodes CASSLVQGASQPQHF.

The rearrangement uses TRBV5-1 and TRBJ2-5; 7 positions agree with TRBD2. Per the germline V gene, CDR1 is SGHRS and CDR2 is YFSETQ. This CDR3 contains 14 residues. Trimming removed 6 bases from V and 3 bases from J; junction bases left unmatched: 8. The DNA for the CDR3 is TGCGCCAGCACCAGGCGGGGGAGCGAAGAGACCCAGTACTTC. This translates into CASTRRGSEETQYF. Full variable domain (missing parts from reference TRBV5-1 and TRBJ2-5): KAGVTQTPRYLIKTRGQQVTLSCSPISGHRSVSWYQQTPGQGLQFLFEYFSETQRNKGNFPGRFSGRQFSNSRSEMNVSTLELGDSALYLCASTRRGSEETQYFGPGTRLLVL.

As for this clone: The same CDR3 arises from other DNA sequences in this sample as well. The chain couples TRBV6-6 to TRBJ2-1; D not resolved. The CDR3 covers 11 residues. V lost 2 bases to trimming and J lost 6 bases, with 2 bases between them. Germline CDR1 MNHNY, CDR2 SVGAGI (reference sequence). DNA of the CDR3: TGTGCCAGCAGTTACCTCAATGAGCAGTTCTTC. Its protein product is CASSYLNEQFF.

This clone has a single count. The chain is built from TRBV15 and TRBJ2-3, with 10 positions matching TRBD2. CDR1 is LNHNV, CDR2 YYDKDF, per germline (reference sequence). This CDR3 spans 15 amino acids. The ends lost 5 bases at V and 0 bases at J; junction bases unmatched: 2. Here the CDR3 DNA reads TGTGCCACCAGCGGAGCGGGAGGGAGCACAGATACGCAGTATTTT. Amino acids: CATSGAGGSTDTQYF.

The chain employs TRBV29-1 and TRBJ2-1; 7 bases agree with TRBD1. Germline values: CDR1 SQVTM, CDR2 ANQGSEA. The junction had 9 bases not matched to a gene; V was cut back by 4 bases and J by 6 bases. The CDR3 length is 14 residues. CDR3 sequence reads: CSVGTGDGGNEQFF. The DNA of the CDR3 is TGCAGCGTTGGAACAGGGGATGGGGGCAATGAGCAGTTCTTC.

The rearrangement links TRBV15 to TRBJ1-4; maybe TRBD1 (5 bases). The ends were cut back, 6 bases at V and 4 bases at J, with 15 bases in the middle. The V gene's germline CDR1 is LNHNV and CDR2 YYDKDF (reference sequence). The CDR3 contains 15 residues. CDR3 DNA sequence: TGTGCCACCAGGGACCGTACAGGCCTTAATGAAAAACTGTTTTTT. Its translation is CATRDRTGLNEKLFF.

A single count supports this clone. The chain couples TRBV5-8 to TRBJ1-5, with 7 bases identical to TRBD1. Germline V CDR1 and CDR2: SGHTS, YDEGEE. The CDR3 contains 17 residues. Losses at the gene ends were 5 bases for V and 0 bases for J; bases not matched to a gene: 11. CDR3 residues: CASSAGQTTFSNQPQHF. The DNA of the CDR3 is TGTGCCAGCAGTGCGGGACAGACAACTTTTAGCAATCAGCCCCAGCATTTT.

Only a few counts were recorded for this clone. CDR3: CASRDRGGGTEAFF. The CDR3 region has the DNA TGCGCCAGCAGGGACCGAGGGGGCGGCACTGAAGCTTTCTTT. This chain connects TRBV10-2 to TRBJ1-1; 7 bases match TRBD1. The CDR3 extends over 14 amino acids. Losses at the gene ends were 6 bases for V and 4 bases for J; bases not matched to a gene: 8. CDR1 and CDR2 (germline): WSHSY, SAAADI.

The chain is built from TRBV5-1 and TRBJ1-2; D is ambiguous. This CDR3 has 15 amino acids. The V end lost 0 bases, the J end lost 5 bases, and 14 bases lay between the germline ends. Per the germline V gene, CDR1 is SGHRS and CDR2 is YFSETQ. Here the CDR3 DNA reads TGCGCCAGCAGCTTGGGAAGTTACTCCCCTTATGGCTACACCTTC. The encoded protein is CASSLGSYSPYGYTF.

The rearrangement uses TRBV5-6 and TRBJ1-5; TRBD1 matches at 11 bases. The CDR3 extends over 15 amino acids. CDR1 SGHDT and CDR2 YYEEEE come from the germline V gene. After removal of 3 bases from V and 5 bases from J, the junction contained 4 bases not matched to a gene. CDR3 loop: CASSWTGGRDQPQHF. CDR3 sequence (DNA): TGTGCCAGCAGCTGGACAGGGGGCCGGGATCAGCCCCAGCATTTT.

This clone was seen only once. The chain uses TRBV18 and TRBJ2-2; no definite D call. The V gene lost 0 bases and the J gene lost 4 bases, with 3 bases spanning the gap. CDR3 length: 13 residues. Germline CDR1 reads KGHSH; CDR2 reads LQKENI. The CDR3 DNA sequence: TGTGCCAGCTCACCACCGACCACCGGGGAGCTGTTTTTT. Protein sequence: CASSPPTTGELFF.

The V and J genes are TRBV19 and TRBJ2-5; the match to TRBD2 covers 11 bases. The trim removed 5 bases at V and 9 bases at J, leaving 8 bases unmatched. Germline-derived CDR1 and CDR2 are LNHDA and SQIVND (reference sequence). The CDR3 runs 14 residues. The CDR3 DNA reads TGTGCCAGTAGTGTTAGCGGGGGGGTTCAGGCCCAGTACTTC. Protein product: CASSVSGGVQAQYF.

This sequence joins TRBV18 and TRBJ2-7, with D uncertain. This CDR3 comprises 14 residues. Trimming shortened V by 2 bases and J by 3 bases, and 11 bases separated the two germline ends. CDR1 and CDR2 from the germline V gene are KGHSH and LQKENI. The CDR3 loop reads CASSPEVIRYEQYF. The DNA of the CDR3 is TGTGCCAGCTCACCAGAGGTGATCCGCTACGAGCAGTACTTC.

The chain joins TRBV7-2 to TRBJ1-2; TRBD1 is a possible D gene (5 bases). This CDR3 comprises 12 residues. Germline lookup yields CDR1 SGHTA and CDR2 FQGNSA. Trimming left V 6 bases short and J 7 bases short, with 12 bases between. This chain's CDR3 is CASRYGAGGYTF. CDR3 DNA sequence: TGTGCCAGCAGGTACGGGGCCGGTGGCTACACCTTC.

This rearrangement joins TRBV7-9 to TRBJ1-2; D is unresolved. V shed 5 bases and J shed 5 bases, with 21 bases lying between them. CDR3 length equals 16 residues. Germline assignment: CDR1 SEHNR and CDR2 FQNEAQ (reference sequence). CDR3 sequence (DNA): TGTGCCAGCAGCCTACAGTTTTTTGGAGGTCGATATGGCTACACCTTC. Protein sequence: CASSLQFFGGRYGYTF.

The chain is built from TRBV7-8 and TRBJ1-5, with a tentative D call TRBD1 (5 bases). Deletions cut 6 bases from V and 1 base from J, with 13 bases between. Germline V CDR1 and CDR2: SGHVS, FQNEAQ. The CDR3 length is 15 residues. Here the CDR3 DNA reads TGTGCCAGCAGTTTATCGTGGGGGAGCAATCAGCCCCAGCATTTT. Protein: CASSLSWGSNQPQHF.

Notes on this clone: Other nucleotide sequences from this sample produce the same CDR3. The chain employs TRBV5-1 and TRBJ2-5, with 11 nucleotides matching TRBD2. V was pared by 4 bases and J by 5 bases, with 13 bases of the junction left unmatched. The CDR3 extends over 17 amino acids. Germline-derived CDR1 and CDR2 are SGHRS and YFSETQ. The CDR3 loop is CASSQYGSGRGIETQYF. In DNA form, the CDR3 reads TGCGCCAGCAGCCAATATGGTAGCGGGAGGGGTATCGAGACCCAGTACTTC.

The gene calls are TRBV6-5 and TRBJ1-1, with D possibly TRBD1 on 5 matching bases. This CDR3 has 13 amino acids. Germline V gives CDR1 MNHEY, CDR2 SVGAGI. V lost 2 bases to trimming and J lost 7 bases, with 11 bases between them. CDR3 DNA: TGTGCCAGCAGTTACGACCGGGGCAGTGAAGCTTTCTTT. It encodes CASSYDRGSEAFF.

The CDR3 DNA follows: TGTGCCAGCAGCGTAGGGGGCACAGCCTACGAGCAGTACTTC. It encodes CASSVGGTAYEQYF. This chain joins TRBV9 and TRBJ2-7; possibly TRBD1 for D (5 bases). Trimming cost V 0 bases and J 2 bases, with 9 bases left between them. CDR3 size: 14 residues. The V gene's germline CDR1 is SGDLS and CDR2 YYNGEE.

This rearrangement joins TRBV29-1 to TRBJ2-7; 9 bases agree with TRBD1. CDR1 and CDR2 from the germline V gene are SQVTM and ANQGSEA. The length of the CDR3 is 13 residues. After removal of 4 bases from V and 3 bases from J, the junction contained 4 bases not matched to a gene. In nucleotides, the CDR3 is TGCAGCGTTGTTCCGGGACAGGGCTACGAGCAGTACTTC. It codes for CSVVPGQGYEQYF.

The chain couples TRBV19 to TRBJ2-3; the match to TRBD1 covers 8 bases. This CDR3 contains 14 residues. CDR1 is LNHDA, CDR2 SQIVND, per germline (reference sequence). The trim removed 3 bases at V and 3 bases at J, leaving 2 bases unmatched. CDR3 loop: CASSITGGTDTQYF. CDR3 DNA: TGTGCCAGTAGTATTACAGGGGGAACAGATACGCAGTATTTT. The full variable domain, rest sourced from reference TRBV19 and TRBJ2-3, is DGGITQSPKYLFRKEGQNVTLSCEQNLNHDAMYWYRQDPGQGLRLIYYSQIVNDFQKGDIAEGYSVSREKKESFPLTVTSAQKNPTAFYLCASSITGGTDTQYFGPGTRLTVL.